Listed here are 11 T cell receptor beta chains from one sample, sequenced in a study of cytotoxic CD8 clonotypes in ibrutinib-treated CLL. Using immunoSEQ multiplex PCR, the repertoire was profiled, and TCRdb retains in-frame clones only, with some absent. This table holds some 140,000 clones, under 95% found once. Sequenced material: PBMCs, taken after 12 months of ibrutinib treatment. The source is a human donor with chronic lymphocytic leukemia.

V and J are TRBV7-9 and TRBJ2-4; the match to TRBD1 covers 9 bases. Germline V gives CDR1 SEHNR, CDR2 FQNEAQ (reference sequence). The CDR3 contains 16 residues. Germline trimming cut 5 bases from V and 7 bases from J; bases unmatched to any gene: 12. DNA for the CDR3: TGTGCCAGCAGCATCAGGACAGGGGAAGGTGCGAACATTCAGTACTTC. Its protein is CASSIRTGEGANIQYF.

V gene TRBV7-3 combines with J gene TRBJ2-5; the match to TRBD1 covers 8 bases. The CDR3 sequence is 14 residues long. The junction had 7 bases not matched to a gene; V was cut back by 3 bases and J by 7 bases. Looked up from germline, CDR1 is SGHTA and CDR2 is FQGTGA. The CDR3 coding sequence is TGTGCCAGCAGCTTGACAGGGGAGTATAGGACCCAGTACTTC. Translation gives CASSLTGEYRTQYF.

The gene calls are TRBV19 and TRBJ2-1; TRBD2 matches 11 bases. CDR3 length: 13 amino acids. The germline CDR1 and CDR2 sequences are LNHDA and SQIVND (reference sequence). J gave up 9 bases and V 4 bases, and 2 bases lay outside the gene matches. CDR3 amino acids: CASSTSGRFEQFF. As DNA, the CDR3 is TGTGCCAGTAGTACTAGCGGGAGGTTTGAGCAGTTCTTC.

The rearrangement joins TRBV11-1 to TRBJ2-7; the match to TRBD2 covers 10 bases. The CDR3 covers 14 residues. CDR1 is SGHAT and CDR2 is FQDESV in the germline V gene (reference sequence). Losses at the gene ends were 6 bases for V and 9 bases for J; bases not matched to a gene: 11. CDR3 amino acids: CASSSRAGGDVQYF. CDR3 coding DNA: TGTGCCAGCAGTTCTCGAGCGGGAGGGGATGTGCAGTACTTC.

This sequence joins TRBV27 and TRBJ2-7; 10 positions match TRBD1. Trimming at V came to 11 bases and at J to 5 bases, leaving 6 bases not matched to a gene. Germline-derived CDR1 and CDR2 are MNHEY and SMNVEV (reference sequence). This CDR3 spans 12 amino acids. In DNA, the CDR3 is TGTGCCTGCGGGACAGGGGACGACGAGCAGTACTTC. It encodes CACGTGDDEQYF.

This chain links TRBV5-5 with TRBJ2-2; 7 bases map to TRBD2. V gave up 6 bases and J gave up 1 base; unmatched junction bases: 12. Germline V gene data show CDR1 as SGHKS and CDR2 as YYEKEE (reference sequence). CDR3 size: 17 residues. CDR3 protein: CASTTPPGTKNTGELFF. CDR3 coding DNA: TGTGCCAGCACCACCCCCCCAGGGACTAAGAACACCGGGGAGCTGTTTTTT.

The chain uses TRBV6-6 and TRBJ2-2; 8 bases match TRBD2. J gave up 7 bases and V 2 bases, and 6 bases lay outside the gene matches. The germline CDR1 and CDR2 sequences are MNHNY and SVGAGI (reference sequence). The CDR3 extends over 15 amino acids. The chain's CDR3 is CASSYQAGEVGELFF. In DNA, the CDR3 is TGTGCCAGCAGTTACCAAGCGGGAGAGGTCGGGGAGCTGTTTTTT.

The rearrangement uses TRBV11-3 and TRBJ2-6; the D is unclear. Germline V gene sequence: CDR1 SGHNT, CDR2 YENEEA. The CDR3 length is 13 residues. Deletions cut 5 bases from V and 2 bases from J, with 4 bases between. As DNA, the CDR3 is TGTGCCAGCAGCACCCCTGGGGCCAACGTCCTGACTTTC. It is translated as CASSTPGANVLTF.

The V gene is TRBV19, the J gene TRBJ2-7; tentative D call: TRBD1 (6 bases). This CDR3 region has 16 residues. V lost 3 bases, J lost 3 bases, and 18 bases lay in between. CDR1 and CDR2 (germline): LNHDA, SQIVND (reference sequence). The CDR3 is CASSISDRQRLYEQYF. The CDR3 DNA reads TGTGCCAGTAGTATCTCCGACAGGCAGAGACTCTACGAGCAGTACTTC.

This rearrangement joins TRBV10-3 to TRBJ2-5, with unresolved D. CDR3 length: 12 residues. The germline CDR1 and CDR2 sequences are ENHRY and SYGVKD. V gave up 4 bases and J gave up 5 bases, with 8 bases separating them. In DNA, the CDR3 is TGTGCCATCAGTGTGGTCGGGGAGACCCAGTACTTC. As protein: CAISVVGETQYF.

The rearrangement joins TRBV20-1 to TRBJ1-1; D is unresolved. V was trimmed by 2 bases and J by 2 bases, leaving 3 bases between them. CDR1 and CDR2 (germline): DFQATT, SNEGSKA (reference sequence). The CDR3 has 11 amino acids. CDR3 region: CSARFNTEAFF. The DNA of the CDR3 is TGCAGTGCTAGATTTAACACTGAAGCTTTCTTT.